One sample yielded the 3 T cell receptor beta chains listed below, sequenced in a study of blood T cell repertoires in COVID-19. Produced via immunoSEQ multiplex PCR; TCRdb's table is partial and in-frame only. The table includes approximately 19,000 clones, approximately 91% detected once. Input material: peripheral blood. The receptors were gathered from a human donor in a cohort sampled during active COVID-19.

The chain links TRBV5-1 to TRBJ1-1; no definite D call. Trimming stripped 2 bases from V and 0 bases from J, with 8 bases between. Germline-derived CDR1 and CDR2 are SGHRS and YFSETQ. The CDR3 length is 14 residues. CDR3 in DNA: TGCGCCAGCAGCTTTTATTCAGTGAACACTGAAGCTTTCTTT. It specifies CASSFYSVNTEAFF.

The chain couples TRBV7-8 to TRBJ1-3; TRBD1 matches 7 bases. This CDR3 is 16 amino acids long. The V gene end was trimmed by 5 bases and the J gene end by 7 bases; junction bases not matched to a gene: 14. Per germline, CDR1 SGHVS and CDR2 FQNEAQ. The CDR3 here is CASSARKTGYGNTIYF. The CDR3 nucleotides are TGTGCCAGCAGCGCCCGAAAGACAGGGTATGGGAACACCATATATTTT. The variable domain in full, completed from reference TRBV7-8 and TRBJ1-3, reads GAGVSQSPRYKVAKRGQDVALRCDPISGHVSLFWYQQALGQGPEFLTYFQNEAQLDKSGLPSDRFFAERPEGSVSTLKIQRTQQEDSAVYLCASSARKTGYGNTIYFGEGSWLTVV.

This chain connects TRBV4-1 to TRBJ1-6, with 10 bases lining up with TRBD1. The germline CDR1 and CDR2 sequences are MGHRA and YSYEKL. With V trimmed by 0 bases and J by 10 bases, 6 bases remained unmatched. This CDR3 is 16 amino acids long. CDR3 nucleotide sequence: TGCGCCAGCAGCCAAGAGACCGGGACAGGGGTCTCACCCCTCCACTTT. Translated: CASSQETGTGVSPLHF.